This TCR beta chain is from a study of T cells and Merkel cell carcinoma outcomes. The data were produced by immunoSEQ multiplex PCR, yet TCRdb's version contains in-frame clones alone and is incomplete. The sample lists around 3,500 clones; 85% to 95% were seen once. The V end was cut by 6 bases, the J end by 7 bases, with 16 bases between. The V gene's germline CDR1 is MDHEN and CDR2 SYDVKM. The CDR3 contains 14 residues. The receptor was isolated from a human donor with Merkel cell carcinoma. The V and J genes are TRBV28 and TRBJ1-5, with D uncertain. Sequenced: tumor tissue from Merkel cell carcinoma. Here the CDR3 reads CASRWAGLRQPQHF. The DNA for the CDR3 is TGTGCCAGCAGGTGGGCGGGCCTGAGGCAGCCCCAGCATTTT.